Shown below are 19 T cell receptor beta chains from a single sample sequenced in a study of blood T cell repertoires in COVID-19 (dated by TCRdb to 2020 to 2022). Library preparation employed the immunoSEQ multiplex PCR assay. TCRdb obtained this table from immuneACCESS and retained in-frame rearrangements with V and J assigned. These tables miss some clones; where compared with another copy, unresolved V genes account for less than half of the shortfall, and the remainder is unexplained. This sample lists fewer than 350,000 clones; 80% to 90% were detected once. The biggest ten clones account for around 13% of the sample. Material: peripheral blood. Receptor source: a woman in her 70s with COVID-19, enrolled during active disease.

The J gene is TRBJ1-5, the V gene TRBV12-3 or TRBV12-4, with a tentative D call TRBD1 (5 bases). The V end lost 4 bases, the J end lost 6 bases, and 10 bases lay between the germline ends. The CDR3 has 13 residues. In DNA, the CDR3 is TGTGCCAGCAGTTATTCAGGGTTTCAGCCCCAGCATTTT. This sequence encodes CASSYSGFQPQHF.

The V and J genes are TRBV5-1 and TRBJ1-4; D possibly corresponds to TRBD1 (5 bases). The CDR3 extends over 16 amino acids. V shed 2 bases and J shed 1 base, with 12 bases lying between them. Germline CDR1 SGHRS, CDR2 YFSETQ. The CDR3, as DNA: TGCGCCAGCAGCTTTTCCCGGACACAAACTAATGAAAAACTGTTTTTT. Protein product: CASSFSRTQTNEKLFF.

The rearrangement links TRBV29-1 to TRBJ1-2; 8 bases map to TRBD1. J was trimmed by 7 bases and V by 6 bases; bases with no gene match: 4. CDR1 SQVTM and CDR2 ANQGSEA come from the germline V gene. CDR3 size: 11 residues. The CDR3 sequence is CSVPDRGGYTF. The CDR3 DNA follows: TGCAGCGTCCCAGACAGGGGTGGCTACACCTTC.

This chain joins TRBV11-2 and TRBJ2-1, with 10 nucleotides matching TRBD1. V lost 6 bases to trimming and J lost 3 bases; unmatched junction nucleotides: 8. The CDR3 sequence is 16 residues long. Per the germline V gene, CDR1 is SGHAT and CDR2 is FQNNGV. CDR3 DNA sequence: TGTGCCAGCAGATCCCCGGGACAGGGGATCTACAATGAGCAGTTCTTC. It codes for CASRSPGQGIYNEQFF.

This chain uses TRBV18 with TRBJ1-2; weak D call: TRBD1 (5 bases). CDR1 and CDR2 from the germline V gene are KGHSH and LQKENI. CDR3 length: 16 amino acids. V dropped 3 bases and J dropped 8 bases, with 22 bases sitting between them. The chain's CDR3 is CASSPQELGGRSGYTF. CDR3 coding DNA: TGTGCCAGCTCACCCCAGGAGTTGGGGGGAAGGTCGGGCTACACCTTC.

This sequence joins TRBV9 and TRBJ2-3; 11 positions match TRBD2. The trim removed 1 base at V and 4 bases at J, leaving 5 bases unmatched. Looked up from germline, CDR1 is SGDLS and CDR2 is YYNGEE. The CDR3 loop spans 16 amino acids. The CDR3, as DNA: TGTGCCAGCAGCGTATTAGCGGGGGGGCCCGCAGATACGCAGTATTTT. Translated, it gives CASSVLAGGPADTQYF.

In DNA form, the CDR3 reads TGTGCCAGCAGCTTTATTAACGGAGCCGGGGAGCAGTACTTC. Translating it yields CASSFINGAGEQYF. This rearrangement joins TRBV13 to TRBJ2-7; D unclear. Germline CDR1 and CDR2: PRHDT and FYEKMQ (reference sequence). The CDR3 covers 14 residues. Trimming shortened V by 3 bases and J by 7 bases, and 16 bases separated the two germline ends.

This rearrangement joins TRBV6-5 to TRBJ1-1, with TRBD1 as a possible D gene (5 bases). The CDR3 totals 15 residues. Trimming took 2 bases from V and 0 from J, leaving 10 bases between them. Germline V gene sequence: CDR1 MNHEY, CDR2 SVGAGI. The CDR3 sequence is CASSYDSTMNTEAFF. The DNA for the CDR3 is TGTGCCAGCAGTTACGACAGTACCATGAACACTGAAGCTTTCTTT.

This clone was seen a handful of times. The CDR3 spells CASSLPMTGSNTEAFF. The CDR3 DNA is TGTGCCAGCAGTTTACCCATGACAGGGAGTAACACTGAAGCTTTCTTT. The rearrangement uses TRBV28 and TRBJ1-1, with 7 nucleotides matching TRBD1. V lost 2 bases, J lost 2 bases, and 8 bases stayed unmatched. The length of the CDR3 is 16 residues. Germline V lookup: CDR1 MDHEN, CDR2 SYDVKM.

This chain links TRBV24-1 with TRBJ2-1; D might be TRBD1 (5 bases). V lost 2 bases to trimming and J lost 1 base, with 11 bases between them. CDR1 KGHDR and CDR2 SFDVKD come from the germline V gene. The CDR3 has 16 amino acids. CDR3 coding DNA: TGTGCCACCAGTGATTACGAGACAGCTTCCTACAATGAGCAGTTCTTC. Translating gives CATSDYETASYNEQFF.

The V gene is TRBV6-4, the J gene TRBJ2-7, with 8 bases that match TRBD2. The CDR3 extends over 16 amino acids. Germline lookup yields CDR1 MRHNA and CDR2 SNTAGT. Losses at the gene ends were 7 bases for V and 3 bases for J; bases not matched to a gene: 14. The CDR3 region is CASNRKLAGTIYEQYF. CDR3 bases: TGTGCCAGCAACCGCAAGTTAGCGGGGACAATCTACGAGCAGTACTTC.

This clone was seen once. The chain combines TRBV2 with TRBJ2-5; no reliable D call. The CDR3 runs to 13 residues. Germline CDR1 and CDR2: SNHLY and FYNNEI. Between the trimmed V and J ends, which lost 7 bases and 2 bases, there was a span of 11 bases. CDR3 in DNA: TGTGCCAGCACCCAGTATCCTCAAGAGACCCAGTACTTC. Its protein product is CASTQYPQETQYF.

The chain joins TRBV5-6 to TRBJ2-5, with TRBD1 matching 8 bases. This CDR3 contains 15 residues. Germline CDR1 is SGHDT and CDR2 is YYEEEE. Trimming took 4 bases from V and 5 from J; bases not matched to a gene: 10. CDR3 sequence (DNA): TGTGCCAGCAGCCTCAGGACAGGGAGGCAGGAGACCCAGTACTTC. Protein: CASSLRTGRQETQYF.

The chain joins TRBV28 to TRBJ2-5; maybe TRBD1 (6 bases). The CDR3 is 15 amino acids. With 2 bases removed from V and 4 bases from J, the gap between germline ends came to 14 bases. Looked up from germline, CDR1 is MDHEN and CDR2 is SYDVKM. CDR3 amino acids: CASSLGQGRVETQYF. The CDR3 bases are TGTGCCAGCAGTTTAGGGCAGGGGCGGGTAGAGACCCAGTACTTC.

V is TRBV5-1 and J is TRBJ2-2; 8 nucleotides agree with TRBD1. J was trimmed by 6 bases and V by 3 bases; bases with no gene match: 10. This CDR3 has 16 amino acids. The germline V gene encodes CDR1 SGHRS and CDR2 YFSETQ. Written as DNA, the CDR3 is TGCGCCAGCAGCTCCTCCCGGGACAGGATTGCCGGGGAGCTGTTTTTT. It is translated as CASSSSRDRIAGELFF.

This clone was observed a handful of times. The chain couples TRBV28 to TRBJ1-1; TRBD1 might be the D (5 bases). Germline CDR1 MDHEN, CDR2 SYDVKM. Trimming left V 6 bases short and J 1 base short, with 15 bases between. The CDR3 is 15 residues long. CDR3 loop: CASRFPQVSNTEAFF. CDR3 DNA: TGTGCCAGCAGATTCCCACAGGTATCGAACACTGAAGCTTTCTTT.

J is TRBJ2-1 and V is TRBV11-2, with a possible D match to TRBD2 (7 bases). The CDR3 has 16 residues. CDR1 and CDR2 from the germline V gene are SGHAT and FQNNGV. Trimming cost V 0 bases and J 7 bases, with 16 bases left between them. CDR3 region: CASSLDRGGGLNEQFF. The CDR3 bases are TGTGCCAGCAGCTTAGATCGGGGCGGGGGCCTTAATGAGCAGTTCTTC.

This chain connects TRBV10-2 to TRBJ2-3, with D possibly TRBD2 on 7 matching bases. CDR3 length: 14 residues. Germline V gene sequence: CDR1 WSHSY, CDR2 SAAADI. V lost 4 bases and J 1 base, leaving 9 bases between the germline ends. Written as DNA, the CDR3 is TGCGCCAGCAGTGGGGGGGGCGGCACAGATACGCAGTATTTT. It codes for CASSGGGGTDTQYF.

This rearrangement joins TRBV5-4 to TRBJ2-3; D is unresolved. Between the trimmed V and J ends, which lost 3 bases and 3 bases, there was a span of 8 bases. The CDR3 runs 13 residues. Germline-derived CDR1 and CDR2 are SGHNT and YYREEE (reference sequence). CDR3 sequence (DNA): TGTGCCAGCAGCTCCGCGCGGACAGATACGCAGTATTTT. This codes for CASSSARTDTQYF. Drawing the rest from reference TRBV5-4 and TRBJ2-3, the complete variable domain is ETGVTQSPTHLIKTRGQQVTLRCSSQSGHNTVSWYQQALGQGPQFIFQYYREEENGRGNFPPRFSGLQFPNYSSELNVNALELDDSALYLCASSSARTDTQYFGPGTRLTVL.